This TCR beta chain was sequenced for a study of CD8 T cells in Susac syndrome. V lost 0 bases to trimming and J lost 5 bases, with 11 bases between them. The germline V gene encodes CDR1 SGHRS and CDR2 YFSETQ. The CDR3 length is 14 residues. An amount of RNA that ranged from roughly 0.5 to 1 ug was reverse transcribed with random hexamers. immunoSEQ multiplex PCR amplified TCR beta CDR3 across 54 Vbeta, 13 Jbeta. TCRdb re-derived calls from the immunoSEQ multiplex PCR reads in MiXCR, one entry per CDR3 protein. The sample includes more than 200,000 distinct CDR3 sequences, 90% to 95% of them seen just once.

This chain links TRBV5-1 with TRBJ1-1; maybe TRBD1 (6 bases). This receptor was taken from a human donor with multiple sclerosis. Sequencing was done on a sample of CD8+ T cells from PBMCs. The CDR3 coding sequence is TGCGCCAGCAGCTTGGAGGGGGGTTGGACTGAAGCTTTCTTT. The encoded protein is CASSLEGGWTEAFF.